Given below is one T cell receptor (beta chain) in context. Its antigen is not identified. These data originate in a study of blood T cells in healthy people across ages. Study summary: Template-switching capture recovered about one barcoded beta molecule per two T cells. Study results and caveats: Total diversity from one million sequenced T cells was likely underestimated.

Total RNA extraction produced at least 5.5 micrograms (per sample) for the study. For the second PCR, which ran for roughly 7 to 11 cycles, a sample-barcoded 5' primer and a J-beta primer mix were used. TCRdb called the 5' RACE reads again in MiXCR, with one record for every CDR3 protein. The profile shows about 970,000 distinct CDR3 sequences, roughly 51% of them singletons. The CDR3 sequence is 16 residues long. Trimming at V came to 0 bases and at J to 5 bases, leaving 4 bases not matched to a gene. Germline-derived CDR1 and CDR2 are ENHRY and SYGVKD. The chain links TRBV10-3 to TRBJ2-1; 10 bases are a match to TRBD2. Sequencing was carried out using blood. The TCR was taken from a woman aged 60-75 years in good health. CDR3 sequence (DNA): TGTGCCATCAGTGAGTCGACTAGCGGGCCCAACAATGAGCAGTTCTTC. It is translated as CAISESTSGPNNEQFF.